The next 12 T cell receptor beta chains were all read from a single sample in a study of OX40 agonist ivuxolimab in advanced cancers. Library preparation employed the immunoSEQ multiplex PCR assay. TCRdb obtained this table from immuneACCESS and retained in-frame rearrangements with V and J assigned. These tables miss some clones; where compared with another copy, unresolved V genes account for less than half of the shortfall, and the remainder is unexplained. The sample table contains tens of thousands of clones; only one count was recorded for 75% to 90% of them. Jointly, the top ten make up approximately 10% of the sample. The material was CD4+ or CD8+ T cells sorted from blood, obtained in a trial of the OX40 agonist ivuxolimab. These receptors were taken from an adult with an advanced solid tumor such as melanoma, head and neck, liver or kidney cancer.

The genes are TRBV11-3 and TRBJ2-1; 13 nucleotides match TRBD2. The V gene's germline CDR1 is SGHNT and CDR2 YENEEA. This CDR3 spans 17 amino acids. The ends lost 5 bases at V and 5 bases at J; junction bases unmatched: 9. The CDR3 DNA is TGTGCCAGCAGCCCTTACACTAGCGGGGGGGCCGACAATGAGCAGTTCTTC. This codes for CASSPYTSGGADNEQFF. Complete variable domain (other parts from reference TRBV11-3 and TRBJ2-1): EAGVVQSPRYKIIEKKQPVAFWCNPISGHNTLYWYLQNLGQGPELLIRYENEEAVDDSQLPKDRFSAERLKGVDSTLKIQPAELGDSAVYLCASSPYTSGGADNEQFFGPGTRLTVL.

The genes are TRBV30 and TRBJ2-7; D possibly corresponds to TRBD2 (5 bases). There are 12 residues in the CDR3. Germline V gene sequence: CDR1 GTSNPN, CDR2 SVGIG (reference sequence). V was trimmed by 2 bases and J by 2 bases, leaving 7 bases between them. The CDR3 loop reads CAWSLGAYEQYF. The CDR3 coding sequence is TGTGCCTGGAGTCTCGGGGCCTACGAGCAGTACTTC.

This sequence joins TRBV11-2 and TRBJ2-7; D is possibly TRBD2 (5 bases). CDR3 length equals 15 residues. Trimming took off 2 bases at V and 0 bases at J, with 11 bases between the two ends. The V gene's germline CDR1 is SGHAT and CDR2 FQNNGV. The CDR3 DNA follows: TGTGCCAGCAGCTTATGGACGGGATTCTCCTACGAGCAGTACTTC. It is translated as CASSLWTGFSYEQYF.

The genes are TRBV10-2 and TRBJ1-2; 8 nucleotides agree with TRBD1. Trimming at V came to 7 bases and at J to 4 bases, leaving 5 bases not matched to a gene. In germline, CDR1 is WSHSY, CDR2 SAAADI. The CDR3 consists of 13 residues. In DNA form, the CDR3 reads TGCGCCAGCACGACAGGGGATCCCTATGGCTACACCTTC. Its translation: CASTTGDPYGYTF.

J is TRBJ2-7 and V is TRBV19; 7 bases are shared with TRBD1. Germline V gene lookup returns CDR1 LNHDA and CDR2 SQIVND (reference sequence). CDR3 length: 13 amino acids. The trim removed 3 bases at V and 4 bases at J, leaving 3 bases unmatched. The CDR3 DNA reads TGTGCCAGTAGTATCGAGACAGGGTACGAGCAGTACTTC. It translates to CASSIETGYEQYF. Based on the CDR3 plus reference TRBV19 and TRBJ2-7, the full variable domain is DGGITQSPKYLFRKEGQNVTLSCEQNLNHDAMYWYRQDPGQGLRLIYYSQIVNDFQKGDIAEGYSVSREKKESFPLTVTSAQKNPTAFYLCASSIETGYEQYFGPGTRLTVT.

This clone was seen only a few times. Other nucleotide sequences from this sample produce the same CDR3. The V call is TRBV4-1, the J call TRBJ2-2; tentative D call: TRBD1 (6 bases). Germline V gene sequence: CDR1 MGHRA, CDR2 YSYEKL. The CDR3 spans 14 residues. Trimming cost V 7 bases and J 5 bases, with 14 bases left between them. The CDR3 region has the DNA TGCGCCAGCAATTGGGACAAGTTAACCGGGGAGCTGTTTTTT. Encoded protein: CASNWDKLTGELFF.

In this sample, this clone turned up a few times. The CDR3 DNA reads as TGTGCCAGCCGGACTAGCGGGGGGAAGTACCAAGAGACCCAGTACTTC. Amino acids: CASRTSGGKYQETQYF. The chain combines TRBV2 with TRBJ2-5, with TRBD2 identical over 14 bases. This CDR3 is built from 16 residues. Germline CDR1 and CDR2: SNHLY and FYNNEI. The trim removed 8 bases at V and 0 bases at J, leaving 5 bases unmatched.

This chain links TRBV29-1 with TRBJ2-7; D remains unclear. Trimming stripped 3 bases from V and 3 bases from J, with 12 bases between. The CDR3 runs to 13 residues. Germline CDR1 is SQVTM and CDR2 is ANQGSEA. DNA for the CDR3: TGCAGCGTTGATACCGGAGCCAGCTACGAGCAGTACTTC. It codes for CSVDTGASYEQYF.

This CDR3 reads CASSSELGRGTEAFF. As DNA, the CDR3 is TGTGCCAGCAGCTCGGAATTAGGCAGGGGAACTGAAGCTTTCTTT. The J gene is TRBJ1-1, the V gene TRBV5-6; possibly TRBD1 for D (6 bases). CDR3 size: 15 residues. Looked up from germline, CDR1 is SGHDT and CDR2 is YYEEEE. Deletions cut 3 bases from V and 5 bases from J, with 17 bases between.

V usage is TRBV2 and J usage is TRBJ2-5, with 9 bases that match TRBD1. Unmatched junction bases numbered 12, after V lost 8 bases and J lost 11 bases. The germline gives CDR1 SNHLY, CDR2 FYNNEI. The CDR3 length is 13 residues. The CDR3 bases are TGTGCCAGCGAGGGACAGGGCAGTTACCAGCAGTACTTC. This gives the protein CASEGQGSYQQYF.

This chain links TRBV19 with TRBJ1-1; 7 bases align to TRBD1. Unmatched junction bases numbered 5, after V lost 10 bases and J lost 0 bases. CDR3 length: 13 amino acids. Germline loops: CDR1 LNHDA, CDR2 SQIVND (reference sequence). Here the CDR3 DNA reads TGTGCCACCAAGACAGGGATGAACACTGAAGCTTTCTTT. Its translation: CATKTGMNTEAFF.

This clone was observed a handful of times. The CDR3 reads CASSPPVEHTYEQYF. CDR3 DNA sequence: TGTGCCAGCAGTCCCCCGGTGGAGCATACCTACGAGCAGTACTTC. The chain couples TRBV28 to TRBJ2-7, with D unclear. The length of the CDR3 is 15 residues. CDR1 and CDR2 from the germline V gene are MDHEN and SYDVKM. Trimming pared 5 bases from V and 2 bases from J, leaving 16 bases between.